These 24 T cell receptor beta chains share one sample of origin, sequenced in a study of monozygotic twins with inflammatory bowel disease. With the 5' RACE reads reprocessed, TCRdb shows one record per CDR3 protein and no DNA. Here the sample table reports 400,000 to 500,000 distinct CDR3 sequences. The sequenced sample consisted of blood. The receptor set was obtained from a human donor with ulcerative colitis or Crohn's disease, or a healthy co-twin of an affected twin (not recorded which).

J is TRBJ1-1 and V is TRBV5-1; no DNA is available, so the TRBD1 call from TCRdb remains unchecked. The CDR3 consists of 15 residues. Per germline, CDR1 SGHRS and CDR2 YFSETQ. CDR3: CASSLGATVNTEAFF.

The J gene is TRBJ1-5, the V gene TRBV20-1. CDR1 and CDR2 from the germline V gene are DFQATT and SNEGSKA (reference sequence). CDR3 length: 14 amino acids. The CDR3 sequence: CSATQQLSNQPQHF.

The chain carries TRBV7-2 and TRBJ1-2. CDR1 and CDR2 (germline): SGHTA, FQGNSA. The CDR3 has 13 amino acids. The CDR3 reads CASSLEPRLPYTF.

This chain links TRBV11-2 with TRBJ2-1; TCRdb calls TRBD2, which cannot be checked without DNA. The CDR3 consists of 16 residues. The germline V gene has CDR1 SGHAT and CDR2 FQNNGV. CDR3 sequence reads: CASSPRESGSYNEQFF. Full variable domain (rest looked up from reference TRBV11-2 and TRBJ2-1): EAGVAQSPRYKIIEKRQSVAFWCNPISGHATLYWYQQILGQGPKLLIQFQNNGVVDDSQLPKDRFSAERLKGVDSTLKIQPAKLEDSAVYLCASSPRESGSYNEQFFGPGTRLTVL.

Here the CDR3 reads CASSHRPAVGSGELFF. The rearrangement links TRBV3-1 to TRBJ2-2. Germline values: CDR1 LGHDT, CDR2 YNNKEL (reference sequence). This CDR3 region has 16 residues.

This chain's CDR3 is CASSQWGAKNIQYF. V gene TRBV3-1 combines with J gene TRBJ2-4. This CDR3 comprises 14 residues. Germline V lookup: CDR1 LGHDT, CDR2 YNNKEL (reference sequence).

The chain has TRBV18 and TRBJ2-5; TCRdb's D gene call, TRBD1, goes unchecked for lack of DNA. This CDR3 contains 15 residues. Germline assignment: CDR1 KGHSH and CDR2 LQKENI. Here the CDR3 reads CASSPPRTGQETQYF. The whole variable domain, remainder taken from reference TRBV18 and TRBJ2-5, is NAGVMQNPRHLVRRRGQEARLRCSPMKGHSHVYWYRQLPEEGLKFMVYLQKENIIDESGMPKERFSAEFPKEGPSILRIQQVVRGDSAAYFCASSPPRTGQETQYFGPGTRLLVL.

V gene TRBV28 combines with J gene TRBJ2-1; TCRdb picks TRBD2, but there is no DNA to check that call. The germline V gene encodes CDR1 MDHEN and CDR2 SYDVKM. There are 15 residues in the CDR3. The CDR3 sequence is CASGSGTSGTKGQFF.

The chain is built from TRBV7-6 and TRBJ2-3; TCRdb reports TRBD1, a call that lacks DNA to check it against. Germline V gene data show CDR1 as SGHVS and CDR2 as FNYEAQ. The CDR3 spans 16 residues. The CDR3: CASSLGGDPVSDTQYF.

The V gene is TRBV6-2 or TRBV6-3, the J gene TRBJ2-5; the TCRdb D gene call, TRBD1, has no DNA to confirm it. CDR3 size: 16 residues. Germline V lookup: CDR1 MNHEY, CDR2 SVGEGT. The CDR3 here is CASRRRGLGQVETQYF.

The chain carries TRBV28 and TRBJ2-7; the D call from TCRdb, TRBD1, cannot be confirmed without DNA. The CDR3 is 16 residues long. Germline V lookup: CDR1 MDHEN, CDR2 SYDVKM. The CDR3: CASSLRGLANSYEQYF. The full variable domain, completed using reference TRBV28 and TRBJ2-7, is DVKVTQSSRYLVKRTGEKVFLECVQDMDHENMFWYRQDPGLGLRLIYFSYDVKMKEKGDIPEGYSVSREKKERFSLILESASTNQTSMYLCASSLRGLANSYEQYFGPGTRLTVT.

The J gene is TRBJ2-4, the V gene TRBV6-1. CDR1 MNHNS and CDR2 SASEGT come from the germline V gene. The CDR3 loop spans 15 amino acids. The CDR3 sequence: CASGLGRLAKNIQYF.

V gene TRBV14 combines with J gene TRBJ1-2; the D call of TRBD1 rests on TCRdb alone, since no DNA is present to check it. CDR1 and CDR2 from the germline V gene are SGHDN and FVKESK. The length of the CDR3 is 15 residues. The CDR3 sequence: CASSQAGTGIRGYTF.

The chain couples TRBV20-1 to TRBJ2-1; TCRdb indicates TRBD2, and absent DNA this call remains unverified. The CDR3 has 15 amino acids. The germline V gene has CDR1 DFQATT and CDR2 SNEGSKA (reference sequence). CDR3 loop: CSARAGLAVGGWQFF.

The chain's CDR3 is CAISEGKGGINQPQHF. The V call is TRBV10-3, the J call TRBJ1-5; without DNA, the TCRdb call of TRBD1 cannot be checked. Germline V gives CDR1 ENHRY, CDR2 SYGVKD. CDR3 length: 16 residues.

The chain has TRBV5-5 and TRBJ1-1. This CDR3 has 14 amino acids. Germline loops: CDR1 SGHKS, CDR2 YYEKEE (reference sequence). CDR3 residues: CASTAWTANTEAFF.

The gene calls are TRBV18 and TRBJ1-5. This CDR3 has 14 residues. CDR1 is KGHSH, CDR2 LQKENI, per germline. The CDR3 spells CASSPGNSNQPQHF.

J is TRBJ1-2 and V is TRBV7-2; the TRBD1 assignment by TCRdb is unverifiable without DNA. The CDR3 totals 14 residues. Germline V CDR1 and CDR2: SGHTA, FQGNSA. The CDR3 region is CASSLGGWDYGYTF.

This chain's CDR3 is CASSFPNQPQHF. V usage is TRBV7-2 and J usage is TRBJ1-5. The CDR3 has 12 residues. The germline gives CDR1 SGHTA, CDR2 FQGNSA.

The chain is built from TRBV7-2 and TRBJ2-5; TCRdb returns TRBD1, unconfirmable since there is no DNA. Germline V lookup: CDR1 SGHTA, CDR2 FQGNSA. This CDR3 spans 13 amino acids. The CDR3 sequence: CASSTWTGETQYF.

This chain joins TRBV28 and TRBJ2-7. CDR1 is MDHEN and CDR2 is SYDVKM in the germline V gene. This CDR3 contains 11 residues. CDR3 loop: CASRRQREQYF.

The rearrangement joins TRBV19 to TRBJ2-6. The germline V gene encodes CDR1 LNHDA and CDR2 SQIVND (reference sequence). There are 16 residues in the CDR3. This CDR3 is CASSLFLGSGANVLTF. Looking up the rest from reference TRBV19 and TRBJ2-6 gives the full variable domain: DGGITQSPKYLFRKEGQNVTLSCEQNLNHDAMYWYRQDPGQGLRLIYYSQIVNDFQKGDIAEGYSVSREKKESFPLTVTSAQKNPTAFYLCASSLFLGSGANVLTFGAGSRLTVL.

The V call is TRBV27, the J call TRBJ2-7. The CDR3 has 14 amino acids. Germline CDR1 is MNHEY and CDR2 is SMNVEV (reference sequence). CDR3 amino acids: CASAFGGSSYEQYF.

The chain joins TRBV11-2 to TRBJ1-5; there is no DNA to check the TCRdb D call of TRBD1. This CDR3 comprises 12 residues. Germline assignment: CDR1 SGHAT and CDR2 FQNNGV. CDR3 region: CASSLGGGTQHF.